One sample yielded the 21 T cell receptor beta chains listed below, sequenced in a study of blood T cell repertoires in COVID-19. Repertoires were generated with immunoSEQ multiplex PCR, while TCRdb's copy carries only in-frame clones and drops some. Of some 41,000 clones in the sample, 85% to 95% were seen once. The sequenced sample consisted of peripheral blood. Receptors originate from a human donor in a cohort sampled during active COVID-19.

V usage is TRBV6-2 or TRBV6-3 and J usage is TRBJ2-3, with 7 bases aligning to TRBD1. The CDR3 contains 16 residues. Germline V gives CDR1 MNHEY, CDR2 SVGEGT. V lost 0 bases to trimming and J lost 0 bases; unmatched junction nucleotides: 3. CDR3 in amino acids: CASSYSRGRSTDTQYF. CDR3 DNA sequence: TGTGCCAGCAGTTACTCGAGGGGGCGAAGCACAGATACGCAGTATTTT.

The CDR3 reads CASSQVGLAVHNEQFF. CDR3 in DNA: TGCGCCAGCAGCCAAGTGGGACTAGCGGTACACAATGAGCAGTTCTTC. V usage is TRBV4-3 and J usage is TRBJ2-1, with TRBD2 matching 11 bases. The CDR3 totals 16 residues. From germline, CDR1 is LGHNA and CDR2 YSLEER. Trimming removed 1 base from V and 5 bases from J; junction bases left unmatched: 4.

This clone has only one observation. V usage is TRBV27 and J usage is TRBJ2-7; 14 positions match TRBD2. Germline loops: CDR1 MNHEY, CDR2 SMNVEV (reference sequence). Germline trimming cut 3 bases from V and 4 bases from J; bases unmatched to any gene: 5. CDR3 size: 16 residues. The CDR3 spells CASSLEGTSGRYEQYF. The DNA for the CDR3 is TGTGCCAGCAGTTTGGAGGGGACTAGCGGGAGATACGAGCAGTACTTC.

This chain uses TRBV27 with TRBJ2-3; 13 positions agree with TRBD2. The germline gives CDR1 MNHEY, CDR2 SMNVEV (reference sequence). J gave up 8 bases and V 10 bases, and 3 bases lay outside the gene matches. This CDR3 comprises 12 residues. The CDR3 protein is CATRTSGGTQYF. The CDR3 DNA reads TGTGCCACCCGGACTAGCGGGGGTACGCAGTATTTT.

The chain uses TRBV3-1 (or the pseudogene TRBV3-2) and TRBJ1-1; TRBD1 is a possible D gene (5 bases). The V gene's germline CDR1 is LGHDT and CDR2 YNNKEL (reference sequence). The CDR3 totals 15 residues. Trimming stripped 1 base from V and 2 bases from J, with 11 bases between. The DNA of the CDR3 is TGTGCCAGCAGCCAAGTCTCCCAGGGTAACACTGAAGCTTTCTTT. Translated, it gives CASSQVSQGNTEAFF.

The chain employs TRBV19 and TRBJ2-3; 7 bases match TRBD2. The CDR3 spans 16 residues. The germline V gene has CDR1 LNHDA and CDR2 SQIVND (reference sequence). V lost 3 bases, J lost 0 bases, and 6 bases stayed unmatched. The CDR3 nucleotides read TGTGCCAGTAGTATCGCTAGCGGTGCTAGCACAGATACGCAGTATTTT. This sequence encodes CASSIASGASTDTQYF.

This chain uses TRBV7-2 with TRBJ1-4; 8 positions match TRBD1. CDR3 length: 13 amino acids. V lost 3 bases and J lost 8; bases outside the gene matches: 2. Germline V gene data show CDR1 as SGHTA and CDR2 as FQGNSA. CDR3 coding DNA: TGTGCCAGCAGCTTCACAGGGGGAGAAAAACTGTTTTTT. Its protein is CASSFTGGEKLFF.

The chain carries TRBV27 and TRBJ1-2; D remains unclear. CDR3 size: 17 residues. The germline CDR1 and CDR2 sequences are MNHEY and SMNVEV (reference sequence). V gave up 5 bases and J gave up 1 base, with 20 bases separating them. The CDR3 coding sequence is TGTGCCAGCAGTCCCAGAGCTATCACGGGAGATAACTATGGCTACACCTTC. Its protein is CASSPRAITGDNYGYTF.

CDR3 sequence reads: CASSFMTGDHEQYF. CDR3 nucleotides: TGTGCCAGCTCCTTTATGACAGGGGACCACGAGCAGTACTTC. The chain is built from TRBV18 and TRBJ2-7; 8 bases map to TRBD1. The CDR3 covers 14 residues. Germline loops: CDR1 KGHSH, CDR2 LQKENI. V shed 6 bases, J shed 5 bases, and the junction held 9 bases outside the gene matches. Combining the CDR3 with reference TRBV18 and TRBJ2-7 gives the whole variable domain NAGVMQNPRHLVRRRGQEARLRCSPMKGHSHVYWYRQLPEEGLKFMVYLQKENIIDESGMPKERFSAEFPKEGPSILRIQQVVRGDSAAYFCASSFMTGDHEQYFGPGTRLTVT.

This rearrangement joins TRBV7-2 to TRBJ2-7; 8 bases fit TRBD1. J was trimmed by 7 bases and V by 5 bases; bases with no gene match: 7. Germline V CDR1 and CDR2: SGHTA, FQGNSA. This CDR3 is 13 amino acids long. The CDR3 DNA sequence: TGTGCCAGCAGCCAAAGGACAGGGAAGGAGCAGTACTTC. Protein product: CASSQRTGKEQYF.

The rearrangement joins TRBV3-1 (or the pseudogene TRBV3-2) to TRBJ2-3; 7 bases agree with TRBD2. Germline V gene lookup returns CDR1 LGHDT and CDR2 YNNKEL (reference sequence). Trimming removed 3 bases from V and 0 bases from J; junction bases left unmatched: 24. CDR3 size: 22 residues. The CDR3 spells CASSQGDFSGLREQGSTDTQYF. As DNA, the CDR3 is TGTGCCAGCAGCCAGGGGGATTTTTCAGGGCTGCGGGAGCAGGGTAGCACAGATACGCAGTATTTT.

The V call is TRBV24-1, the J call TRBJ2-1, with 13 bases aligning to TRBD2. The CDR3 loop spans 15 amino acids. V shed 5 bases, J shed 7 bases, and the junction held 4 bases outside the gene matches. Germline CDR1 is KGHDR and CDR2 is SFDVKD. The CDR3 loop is CATSALAGGRNEQFF. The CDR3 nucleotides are TGTGCCACCAGTGCACTAGCGGGGGGGCGGAATGAGCAGTTCTTC.

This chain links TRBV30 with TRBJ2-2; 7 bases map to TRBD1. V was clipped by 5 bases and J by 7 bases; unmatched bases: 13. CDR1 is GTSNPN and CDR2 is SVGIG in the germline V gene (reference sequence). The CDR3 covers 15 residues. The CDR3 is CAWVSSGTAYGELFF. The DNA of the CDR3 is TGTGCCTGGGTCTCTTCCGGGACAGCCTACGGGGAGCTGTTTTTT.

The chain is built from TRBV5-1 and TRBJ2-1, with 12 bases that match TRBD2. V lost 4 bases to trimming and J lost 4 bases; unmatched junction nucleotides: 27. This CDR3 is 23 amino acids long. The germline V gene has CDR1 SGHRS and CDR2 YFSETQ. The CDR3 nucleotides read TGCGCCAGCAGCACACCGGGACAGTGGACTAGCGGGGAAAACAAAAAGGCTTACAATGAGCAGTTCTTC. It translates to CASSTPGQWTSGENKKAYNEQFF.

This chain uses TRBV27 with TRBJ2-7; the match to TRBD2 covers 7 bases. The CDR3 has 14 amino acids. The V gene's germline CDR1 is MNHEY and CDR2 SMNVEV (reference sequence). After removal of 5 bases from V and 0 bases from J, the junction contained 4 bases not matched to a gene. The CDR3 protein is CASSPRDYSYEQYF. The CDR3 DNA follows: TGTGCCAGCAGTCCGCGGGACTACTCCTACGAGCAGTACTTC.

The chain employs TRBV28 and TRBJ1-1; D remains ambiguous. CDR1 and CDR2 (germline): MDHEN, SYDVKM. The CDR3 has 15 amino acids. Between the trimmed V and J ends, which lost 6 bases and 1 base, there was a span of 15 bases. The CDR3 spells CASSQPPGKNTEAFF. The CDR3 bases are TGTGCCAGCAGCCAACCGCCGGGGAAGAACACTGAAGCTTTCTTT.

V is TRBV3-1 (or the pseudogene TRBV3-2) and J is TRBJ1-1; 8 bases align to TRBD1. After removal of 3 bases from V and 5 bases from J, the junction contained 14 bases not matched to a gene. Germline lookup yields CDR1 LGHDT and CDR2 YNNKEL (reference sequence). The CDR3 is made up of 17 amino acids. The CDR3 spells CASSHLGQGLFWTEAFF. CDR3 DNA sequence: TGTGCCAGCAGCCATTTAGGACAGGGTTTATTTTGGACTGAAGCTTTCTTT.

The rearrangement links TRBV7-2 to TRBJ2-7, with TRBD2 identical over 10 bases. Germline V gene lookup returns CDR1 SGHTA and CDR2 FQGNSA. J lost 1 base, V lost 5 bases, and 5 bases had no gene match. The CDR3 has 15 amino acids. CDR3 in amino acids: CASSQSGGGSYEQYF. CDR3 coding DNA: TGTGCCAGCAGCCAAAGCGGGGGGGGATCCTACGAGCAGTACTTC.

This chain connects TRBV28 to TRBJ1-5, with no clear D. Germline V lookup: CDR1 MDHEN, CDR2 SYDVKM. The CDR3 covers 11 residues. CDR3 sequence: CAGGSNQPQHF. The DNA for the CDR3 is TGTGCAGGCGGTAGCAATCAGCCCCAGCATTTT.

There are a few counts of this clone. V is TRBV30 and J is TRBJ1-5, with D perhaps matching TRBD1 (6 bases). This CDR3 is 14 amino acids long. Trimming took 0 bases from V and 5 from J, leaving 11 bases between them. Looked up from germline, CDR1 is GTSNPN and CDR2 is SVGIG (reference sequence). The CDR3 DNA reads TGTGCCTGGAGTGTGGGGGGGCTGGATCAGCCCCAGCATTTT. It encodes CAWSVGGLDQPQHF.

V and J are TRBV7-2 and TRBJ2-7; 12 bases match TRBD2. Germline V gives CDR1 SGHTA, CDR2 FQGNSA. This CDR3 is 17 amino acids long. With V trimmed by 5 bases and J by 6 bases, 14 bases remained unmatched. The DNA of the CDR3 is TGTGCCAGCAGCCCAATTGGGCTAGCGGGGGGGCCTCGCGAGCAGTACTTC. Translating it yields CASSPIGLAGGPREQYF. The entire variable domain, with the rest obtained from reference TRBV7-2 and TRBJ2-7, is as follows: GAGVSQSPSNKVTEKGKDVELRCDPISGHTALYWYRQSLGQGLEFLIYFQGNSAPDKSGLPSDRFSAERTGGSVSTLTIQRTQQEDSAVYLCASSPIGLAGGPREQYFGPGTRLTVT.